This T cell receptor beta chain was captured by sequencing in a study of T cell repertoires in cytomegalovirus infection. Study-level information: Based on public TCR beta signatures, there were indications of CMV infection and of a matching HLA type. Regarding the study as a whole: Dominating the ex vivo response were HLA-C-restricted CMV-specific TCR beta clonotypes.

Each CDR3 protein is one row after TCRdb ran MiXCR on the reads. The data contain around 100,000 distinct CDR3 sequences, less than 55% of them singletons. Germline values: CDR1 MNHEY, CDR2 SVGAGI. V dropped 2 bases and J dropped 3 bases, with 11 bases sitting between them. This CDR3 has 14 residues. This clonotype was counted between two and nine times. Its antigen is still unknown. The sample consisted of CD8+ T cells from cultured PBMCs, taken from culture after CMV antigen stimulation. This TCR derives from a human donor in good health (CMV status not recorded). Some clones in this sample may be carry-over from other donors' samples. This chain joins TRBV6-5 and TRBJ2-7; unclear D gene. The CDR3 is CASSYRVSHYEQYF. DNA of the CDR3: TGTGCCAGCAGTTACAGGGTATCCCACTACGAGCAGTACTTC.